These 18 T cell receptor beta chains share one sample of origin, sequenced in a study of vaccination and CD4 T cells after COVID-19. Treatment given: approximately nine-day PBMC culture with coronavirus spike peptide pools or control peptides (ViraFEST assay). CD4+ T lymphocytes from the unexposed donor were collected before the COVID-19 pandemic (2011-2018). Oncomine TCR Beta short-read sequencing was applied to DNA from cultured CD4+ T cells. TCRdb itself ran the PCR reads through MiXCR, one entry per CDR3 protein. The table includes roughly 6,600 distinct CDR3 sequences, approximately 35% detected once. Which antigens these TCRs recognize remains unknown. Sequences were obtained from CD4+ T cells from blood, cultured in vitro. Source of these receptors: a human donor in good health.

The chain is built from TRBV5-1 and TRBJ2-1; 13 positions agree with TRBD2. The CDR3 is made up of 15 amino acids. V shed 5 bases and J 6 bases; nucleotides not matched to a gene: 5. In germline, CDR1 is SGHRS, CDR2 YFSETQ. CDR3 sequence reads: CASRTSGGPGNEQFF. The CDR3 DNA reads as TGCGCCAGCAGGACTAGCGGGGGGCCTGGCAATGAGCAGTTCTTC.

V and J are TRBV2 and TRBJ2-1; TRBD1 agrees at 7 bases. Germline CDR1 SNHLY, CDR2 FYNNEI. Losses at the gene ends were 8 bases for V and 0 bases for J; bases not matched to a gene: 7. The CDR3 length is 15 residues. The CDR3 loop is CASGTALSSYNEQFF. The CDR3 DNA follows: TGTGCCAGCGGGACAGCCTTAAGCTCCTACAATGAGCAGTTCTTC.

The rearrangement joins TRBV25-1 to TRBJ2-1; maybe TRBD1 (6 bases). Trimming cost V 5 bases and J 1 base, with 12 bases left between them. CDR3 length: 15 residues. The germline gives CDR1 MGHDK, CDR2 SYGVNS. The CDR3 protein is CASSRFRGSYNEQFF. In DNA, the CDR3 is TGTGCCAGCAGTAGATTTAGGGGGTCCTACAATGAGCAGTTCTTC.

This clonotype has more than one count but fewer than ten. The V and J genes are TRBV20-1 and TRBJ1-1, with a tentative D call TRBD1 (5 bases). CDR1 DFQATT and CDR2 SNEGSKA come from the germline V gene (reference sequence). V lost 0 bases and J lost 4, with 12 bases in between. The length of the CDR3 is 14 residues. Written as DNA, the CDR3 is TGCAGTGCTAGAGACAAGGGGATTAGCACTGAAGCTTTCTTT. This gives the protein CSARDKGISTEAFF.

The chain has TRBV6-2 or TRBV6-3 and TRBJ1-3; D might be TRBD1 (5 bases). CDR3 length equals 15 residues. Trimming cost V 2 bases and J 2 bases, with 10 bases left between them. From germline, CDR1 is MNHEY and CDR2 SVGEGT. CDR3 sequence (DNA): TGTGCCAGCAGTTACCGAAGAGGGGCTGGAAACACCATATATTTT. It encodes CASSYRRGAGNTIYF.

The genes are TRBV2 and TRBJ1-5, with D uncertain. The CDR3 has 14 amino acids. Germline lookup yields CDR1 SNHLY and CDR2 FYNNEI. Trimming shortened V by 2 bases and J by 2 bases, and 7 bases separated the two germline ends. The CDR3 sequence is CASSERSGNQPQHF. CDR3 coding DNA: TGTGCCAGCAGTGAAAGGAGTGGCAATCAGCCCCAGCATTTT. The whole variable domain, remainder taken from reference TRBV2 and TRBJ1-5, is EPEVTQTPSHQVTQMGQEVILRCVPISNHLYFYWYRQILGQKVEFLVSFYNNEISEKSEIFDDQFSVERPDGSNFTLKIRSTKLEDSAMYFCASSERSGNQPQHFGDGTRLSIL.

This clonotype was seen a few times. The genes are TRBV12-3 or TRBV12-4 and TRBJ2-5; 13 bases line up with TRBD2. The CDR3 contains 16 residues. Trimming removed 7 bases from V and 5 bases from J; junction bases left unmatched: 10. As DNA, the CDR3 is TGTGCCAGCACCAACCAACTAGCGGGGGGGATGGAGACCCAGTACTTC. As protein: CASTNQLAGGMETQYF.

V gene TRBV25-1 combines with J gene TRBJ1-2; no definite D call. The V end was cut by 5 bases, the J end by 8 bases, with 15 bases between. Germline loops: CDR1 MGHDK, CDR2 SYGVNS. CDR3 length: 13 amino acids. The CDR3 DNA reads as TGTGCCAGCAGTAGAGGGCCAGCGGGAGGCTACACCTTC. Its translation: CASSRGPAGGYTF.

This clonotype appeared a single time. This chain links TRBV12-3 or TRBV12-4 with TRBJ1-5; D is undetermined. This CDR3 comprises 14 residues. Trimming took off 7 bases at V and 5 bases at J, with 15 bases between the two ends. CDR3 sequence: CASTPQARDQPQHF. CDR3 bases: TGTGCCAGCACCCCGCAAGCAAGGGATCAGCCCCAGCATTTT.

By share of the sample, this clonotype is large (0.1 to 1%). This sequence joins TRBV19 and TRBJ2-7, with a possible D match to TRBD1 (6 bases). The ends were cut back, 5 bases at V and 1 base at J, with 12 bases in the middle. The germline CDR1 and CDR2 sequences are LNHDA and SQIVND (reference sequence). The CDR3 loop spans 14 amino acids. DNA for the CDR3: TGTGCCAGTAGTGCACAGGGAGTATCCTACGAGCAGTACTTC. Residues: CASSAQGVSYEQYF.

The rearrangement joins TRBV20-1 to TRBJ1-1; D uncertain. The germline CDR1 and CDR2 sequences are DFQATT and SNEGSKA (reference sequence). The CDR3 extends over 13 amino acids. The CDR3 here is CRAREGSYTEAFF. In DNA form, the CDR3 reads TGCAGAGCCAGAGAGGGATCTTACACTGAAGCTTTCTTT.

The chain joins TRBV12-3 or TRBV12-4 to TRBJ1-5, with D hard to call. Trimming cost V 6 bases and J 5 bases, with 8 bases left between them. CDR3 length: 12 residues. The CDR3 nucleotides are TGTGCCAGCAGCACGAGGGATCAGCCCCAGCATTTT. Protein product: CASSTRDQPQHF.

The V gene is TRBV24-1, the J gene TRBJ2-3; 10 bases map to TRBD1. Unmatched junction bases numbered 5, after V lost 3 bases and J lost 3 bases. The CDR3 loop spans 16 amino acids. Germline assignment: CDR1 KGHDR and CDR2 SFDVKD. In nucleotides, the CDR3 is TGTGCCACCAGTGATGATAGGACAGGGGGAACAGATACGCAGTATTTT. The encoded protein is CATSDDRTGGTDTQYF.

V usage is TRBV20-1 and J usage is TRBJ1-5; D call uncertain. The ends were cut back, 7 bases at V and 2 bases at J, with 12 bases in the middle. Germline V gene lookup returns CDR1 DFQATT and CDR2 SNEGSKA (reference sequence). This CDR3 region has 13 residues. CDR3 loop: CSGVSRGNQPQHF. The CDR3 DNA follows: TGCAGTGGAGTGTCGAGAGGCAATCAGCCCCAGCATTTT.

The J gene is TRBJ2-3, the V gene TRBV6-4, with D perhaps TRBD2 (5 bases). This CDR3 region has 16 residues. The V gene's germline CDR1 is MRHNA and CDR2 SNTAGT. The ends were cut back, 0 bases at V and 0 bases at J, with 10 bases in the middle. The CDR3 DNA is TGTGCCAGCAGTGACTCGGCTAGCTCTAGCACAGATACGCAGTATTTT. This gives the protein CASSDSASSSTDTQYF.

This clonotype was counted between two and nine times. CDR3 loop: CASTHESSGNTIYF. CDR3 sequence (DNA): TGTGCCAGCACACACGAAAGCTCTGGAAACACCATATATTTT. The V gene is TRBV6-1, the J gene TRBJ1-3; no clear D. Germline CDR1 is MNHNS and CDR2 is SASEGT. The CDR3 extends over 14 amino acids. V shed 7 bases and J shed 0 bases, with 10 bases lying between them.

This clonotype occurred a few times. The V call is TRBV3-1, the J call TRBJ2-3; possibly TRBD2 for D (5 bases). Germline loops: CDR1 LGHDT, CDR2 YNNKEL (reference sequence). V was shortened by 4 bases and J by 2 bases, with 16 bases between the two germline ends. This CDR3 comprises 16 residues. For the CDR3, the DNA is TGTGCCAGCAGCCTCACCGGACTGGCAATCACAGATACGCAGTATTTT. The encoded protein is CASSLTGLAITDTQYF.

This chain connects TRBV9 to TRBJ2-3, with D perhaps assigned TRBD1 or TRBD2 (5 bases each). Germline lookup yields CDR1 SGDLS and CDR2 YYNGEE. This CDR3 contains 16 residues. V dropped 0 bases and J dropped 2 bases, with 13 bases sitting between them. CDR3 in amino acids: CASSVESGRLTDTQYF. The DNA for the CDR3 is TGTGCCAGCAGCGTAGAGTCGGGGCGGCTCACAGATACGCAGTATTTT.